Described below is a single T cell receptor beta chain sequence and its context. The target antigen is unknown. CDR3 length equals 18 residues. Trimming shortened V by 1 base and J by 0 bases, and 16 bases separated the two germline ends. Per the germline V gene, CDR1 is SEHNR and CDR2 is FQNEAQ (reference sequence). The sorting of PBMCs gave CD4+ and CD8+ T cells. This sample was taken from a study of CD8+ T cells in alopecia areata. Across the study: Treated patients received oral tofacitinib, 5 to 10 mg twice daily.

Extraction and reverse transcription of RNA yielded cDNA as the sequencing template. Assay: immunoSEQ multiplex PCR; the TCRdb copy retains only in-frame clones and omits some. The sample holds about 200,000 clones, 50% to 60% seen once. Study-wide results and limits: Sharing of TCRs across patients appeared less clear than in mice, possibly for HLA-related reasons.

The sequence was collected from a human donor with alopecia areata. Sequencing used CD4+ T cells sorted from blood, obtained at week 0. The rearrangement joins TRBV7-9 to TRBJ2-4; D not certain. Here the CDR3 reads CASSLVRLTSEAKNIQYF. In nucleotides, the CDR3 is TGTGCCAGCAGCTTAGTGAGGCTTACTTCCGAAGCCAAAAACATTCAGTACTTC.